This T cell receptor (beta chain) emerged from a study of T-cell memory formation after mild COVID-19. As for the study in general: Most TCR clusters belonged to a single donor. Notes on the study in general: Contracting clones localized mainly to CM and EM when CD4+ and mainly to EMRA when CD8+. That cross-reactive memory joined was suggested by some responding clones appearing in pre-infection memory. Second-wave clones with a day 37 peak had unconfirmed SARS-CoV-2 specificity.

About this clonotype itself: Its antigen is as yet unknown.

TCRdb recomputed calls from the 5' RACE reads with MiXCR, one row per CDR3 protein. The table lists 350,000 to 400,000 distinct CDR3 sequences, roughly 21% of them singletons. The CDR3 loop spans 14 amino acids. With 6 bases clipped from V and 3 bases from J, the junction kept 2 bases outside the gene matches. Germline V CDR1 and CDR2: LGHDT, YNNKEL (reference sequence). This chain uses TRBV3-1 with TRBJ2-2, with TRBD1 identical over 9 bases. This clonotype was sampled from an adult woman who had mild COVID-19 (a few samples of this study predate the infection). Cell type and time point are not known. Sequencing input: PBMCs or a T cell subset sorted from them (not recorded which). CDR3 coding DNA: TGTGCCAGCAGGCACAGGGGGCACACCGGGGAGCTGTTTTTT. Translating it yields CASRHRGHTGELFF. The full variable domain, completed using reference TRBV3-1 and TRBJ2-2, is DTAVSQTPKYLVTQMGNDKSIKCEQNLGHDTMYWYKQDSKKFLKIMFSYNNKELIINETVPNRFSPKSPDKAHLNLHINSLELGDSAVYFCASRHRGHTGELFFGEGSRLTVL.